The 28 T cell receptor beta chains reported below all come from one sample, sequenced in a study of T cell changes during pregnancy in multiple sclerosis. The table came from immunoSEQ multiplex PCR; TCRdb's copy has only in-frame clones and leaves some out. The sample lists approximately 100,000 clones; roughly nine tenths were seen once. This specimen consisted of peripheral blood, obtained in the second trimester of pregnancy. These receptors all come from a female donor with multiple sclerosis, enrolled in a pregnancy study.

The rearrangement links TRBV7-2 to TRBJ1-1; 7 nucleotides match TRBD1. The V and J ends lost 7 bases and 1 base, in that order; junction bases with no gene match: 9. Germline V lookup: CDR1 SGHTA, CDR2 FQGNSA. This CDR3 comprises 15 residues. CDR3 loop: CASTPRGQRNTEAFF. In DNA, the CDR3 is TGTGCCAGCACTCCAAGGGGACAGAGGAACACTGAAGCTTTCTTT.

This chain joins TRBV5-4 and TRBJ2-7; no definite D call. CDR3 size: 13 residues. The V gene lost 8 bases and the J gene lost 0 bases, with 12 bases spanning the gap. The germline gives CDR1 SGHNT, CDR2 YYREEE (reference sequence). The CDR3 here is CASSAGISYEQYF. The CDR3 DNA sequence: TGTGCCAGTTCGGCAGGCATCTCCTACGAGCAGTACTTC.

The chain has TRBV19 and TRBJ1-1; D is possibly TRBD1 (6 bases). The length of the CDR3 is 14 residues. Germline CDR1 LNHDA, CDR2 SQIVND (reference sequence). Trimming removed 8 bases at V and 5 bases at J, with 18 bases between. The chain's CDR3 is CASAVTRGGTEAFF. For the CDR3, the DNA is TGTGCCAGTGCTGTAACAAGGGGGGGGACTGAAGCTTTCTTT.

V is TRBV5-8 and J is TRBJ2-7, with a possible D match to TRBD1 (5 bases). The CDR3 extends over 13 amino acids. Germline values: CDR1 SGHTS, CDR2 YDEGEE. V dropped 3 bases and J dropped 3 bases, with 10 bases sitting between them. The CDR3 region has the DNA TGTGCCAGCAGCTACCACAGGAGCTACGAGCAGTACTTC. It is translated as CASSYHRSYEQYF.

The chain joins TRBV9 to TRBJ2-2; TRBD2 agrees at 7 bases. This CDR3 is 17 amino acids long. Germline values: CDR1 SGDLS, CDR2 YYNGEE. V lost 1 base and J lost 3; bases outside the gene matches: 9. The CDR3 is CASSVWGGRGDTGELFF. CDR3 in DNA: TGTGCCAGCAGCGTATGGGGCGGGAGAGGGGACACCGGGGAGCTGTTTTTT.

The chain combines TRBV5-4 with TRBJ2-3; 9 bases map to TRBD1. There are 15 residues in the CDR3. Germline-derived CDR1 and CDR2 are SGHNT and YYREEE (reference sequence). The J segment lost 1 base and the V segment lost 5 bases, leaving 5 bases of the junction unmatched. The CDR3 DNA reads as TGTGCCAGCAGTTTTAACAGGGGGCGCACAGATACGCAGTATTTT. The encoded protein is CASSFNRGRTDTQYF. Full variable domain (rest looked up from reference TRBV5-4 and TRBJ2-3): ETGVTQSPTHLIKTRGQQVTLRCSSQSGHNTVSWYQQALGQGPQFIFQYYREEENGRGNFPPRFSGLQFPNYSSELNVNALELDDSALYLCASSFNRGRTDTQYFGPGTRLTVL.

CDR3 sequence reads: CASSLQGTGLFGYGYTF. Here the CDR3 DNA reads TGTGCCAGCAGCCTCCAGGGGACAGGGCTTTTTGGCTATGGCTACACCTTC. This chain connects TRBV7-2 to TRBJ1-2; 9 bases line up with TRBD1. J lost 4 bases, V lost 5 bases, and 14 bases had no gene match. This CDR3 is 17 amino acids long. Germline V lookup: CDR1 SGHTA, CDR2 FQGNSA.

CDR3 coding DNA: TGTGCCAGCAGCTTAAGGGGGGGGCCTTACGAGCAGTACTTC. It codes for CASSLRGGPYEQYF. This chain links TRBV7-2 with TRBJ2-7; tentative D call: TRBD2 (7 bases). Germline V lookup: CDR1 SGHTA, CDR2 FQGNSA. The V end was cut by 2 bases, the J end by 4 bases, with 12 bases between. The CDR3 contains 14 residues.

The J gene is TRBJ2-3, the V gene TRBV14; D is perhaps TRBD1 (5 bases). The CDR3 runs to 14 residues. Trimming removed 1 base at V and 8 bases at J, with 13 bases between. In germline, CDR1 is SGHDN, CDR2 FVKESK. The CDR3 loop reads CASSQVVGRSTQYF. DNA of the CDR3: TGTGCCAGCAGCCAAGTTGTGGGGCGAAGTACGCAGTATTTT.

The chain joins TRBV28 to TRBJ1-1; 9 nucleotides agree with TRBD1. Germline CDR1 and CDR2: MDHEN and SYDVKM. The CDR3 sequence is 13 residues long. Losses at the gene ends were 6 bases for V and 8 bases for J; bases not matched to a gene: 7. This CDR3 is CASSPTGGGEAFF. CDR3 coding DNA: TGTGCCAGCAGCCCAACAGGGGGCGGGGAAGCTTTCTTT.

This chain links TRBV6-6 with TRBJ2-1; tentative D call: TRBD1 (5 bases). With 8 bases removed from V and 3 bases from J, the gap between germline ends came to 14 bases. The germline gives CDR1 MNHNY, CDR2 SVGAGI (reference sequence). The CDR3 has 14 amino acids. The CDR3 reads CASRSRGSYNEQFF. Written as DNA, the CDR3 is TGTGCCAGCCGCTCAAGGGGCAGCTACAATGAGCAGTTCTTC.

The chain recombines TRBV7-2 with TRBJ2-1; 7 nucleotides agree with TRBD1. The V gene end was trimmed by 4 bases and the J gene end by 6 bases; junction bases not matched to a gene: 9. Per the germline V gene, CDR1 is SGHTA and CDR2 is FQGNSA. The CDR3 covers 15 residues. The CDR3 is CASSSTIDRANEQFF. CDR3 in DNA: TGTGCCAGCAGCTCTACTATCGACAGGGCCAATGAGCAGTTCTTC. Complete variable domain (other parts from reference TRBV7-2 and TRBJ2-1): GAGVSQSPSNKVTEKGKDVELRCDPISGHTALYWYRQSLGQGLEFLIYFQGNSAPDKSGLPSDRFSAERTGGSVSTLTIQRTQQEDSAVYLCASSSTIDRANEQFFGPGTRLTVL.

The gene calls are TRBV6-1 and TRBJ2-7, with TRBD2 identical over 10 bases. Germline lookup yields CDR1 MNHNS and CDR2 SASEGT. There are 14 residues in the CDR3. V was pared by 7 bases and J by 3 bases, with 6 bases of the junction left unmatched. CDR3 in DNA: TGTGCCAGCAAATCGGGACTAGCGATCTACGAGCAGTACTTC. Translated, it gives CASKSGLAIYEQYF.

V gene TRBV28 combines with J gene TRBJ2-7; unclear D gene. The V end lost 6 bases, the J end lost 3 bases, and 6 bases lay between the germline ends. The CDR3 length is 11 residues. The germline V gene encodes CDR1 MDHEN and CDR2 SYDVKM. The CDR3 is CASSPNYEQYF. The CDR3 nucleotides are TGTGCCAGCAGCCCTAACTACGAGCAGTACTTC.

The CDR3: CASSQRGSFPYEQYF. DNA of the CDR3: TGTGCCAGCAGCCAACGCGGGAGTTTCCCCTACGAGCAGTACTTC. The chain is built from TRBV14 and TRBJ2-7, with TRBD2 matching over 7 bases. The ends lost 2 bases at V and 2 bases at J; junction bases unmatched: 6. This CDR3 is built from 15 residues. Germline V CDR1 and CDR2: SGHDN, FVKESK.

This clone appeared a single time. This chain uses TRBV2 with TRBJ1-1; D might be TRBD1 (5 bases). The CDR3 has 12 amino acids. V was pared by 3 bases and J by 4 bases, with 6 bases between. Per the germline V gene, CDR1 is SNHLY and CDR2 is FYNNEI. CDR3 region: CASSEGGTEAFF. DNA of the CDR3: TGTGCCAGCAGTGAGGGGGGCACTGAAGCTTTCTTT.

The chain recombines TRBV28 with TRBJ1-2; D may be TRBD1 (5 bases). CDR3 length: 14 amino acids. Germline V CDR1 and CDR2: MDHEN, SYDVKM. V was pared by 9 bases and J by 4 bases, with 18 bases between. The CDR3 region is CASWAAGRTYGYTF. Written as DNA, the CDR3 is TGTGCCAGTTGGGCGGCGGGGCGCACCTATGGCTACACCTTC.

The V call is TRBV18, the J call TRBJ2-7; maybe TRBD2 (6 bases). V was pared by 0 bases and J by 2 bases, with 8 bases between. Germline CDR1 reads KGHSH; CDR2 reads LQKENI. The CDR3 contains 14 residues. CDR3 nucleotide sequence: TGTGCCAGCTCACCACCCGGCGGGGCCTACGAGCAGTACTTC. Translated, it gives CASSPPGGAYEQYF.

The chain joins TRBV29-1 to TRBJ2-3; 7 nucleotides align to TRBD1. Germline V gene lookup returns CDR1 SQVTM and CDR2 ANQGSEA. This CDR3 comprises 14 residues. The CDR3 DNA is TGCGCCGGCCTCGAAGGGACAGCCACAGATACGCAGTATTTT. Its protein is CAGLEGTATDTQYF.

V gene TRBV5-1 combines with J gene TRBJ2-3; 7 nucleotides align to TRBD2. Looked up from germline, CDR1 is SGHRS and CDR2 is YFSETQ. V lost 6 bases to trimming and J lost 2 bases; unmatched junction nucleotides: 12. The CDR3 spans 16 residues. CDR3 DNA sequence: TGCGCCAGCACCGTAGAGGTAGCGGGCCCCACAGATACGCAGTATTTT. This encodes CASTVEVAGPTDTQYF.

V usage is TRBV5-1 and J usage is TRBJ1-3; no firm D call. CDR3 size: 16 residues. Germline CDR1 reads SGHRS; CDR2 reads YFSETQ. Deletions cut 0 bases from V and 1 base from J, with 11 bases between. CDR3 nucleotide sequence: TGCGCCAGCAGCTTGGATCCGGGAAATTCTGGAAACACCATATATTTT. Amino acids: CASSLDPGNSGNTIYF.

J is TRBJ2-5 and V is TRBV29-1, with 8 bases that match TRBD1. Germline values: CDR1 SQVTM, CDR2 ANQGSEA. The V and J ends lost 7 bases and 7 bases, in that order; junction bases with no gene match: 5. This CDR3 is built from 11 residues. CDR3 in amino acids: CSGGQGGTQYF. DNA for the CDR3: TGCAGCGGCGGACAGGGTGGGACCCAGTACTTC.

J is TRBJ1-2 and V is TRBV11-2; 7 bases are a match to TRBD1. The junction had 14 bases not matched to a gene; V was cut back by 1 base and J by 12 bases. This CDR3 contains 15 residues. Germline loops: CDR1 SGHAT, CDR2 FQNNGV. This chain's CDR3 is CASSLVPFRDRRNTF. DNA of the CDR3: TGTGCCAGCAGCTTAGTCCCTTTTAGGGACAGAAGGAACACCTTC.

This chain links TRBV9 with TRBJ2-3, with TRBD2 matching 7 bases. V lost 4 bases and J lost 5; bases outside the gene matches: 13. In germline, CDR1 is SGDLS, CDR2 YYNGEE. This CDR3 has 16 amino acids. CDR3: CASSPGLAGAVDTQYF. The DNA for the CDR3 is TGTGCCAGCAGCCCTGGCCTGGCGGGAGCCGTAGATACGCAGTATTTT.

The CDR3 nucleotides are TGTGCCAGCAGCTTAGCAGAGGGGGATGAAAAACTGTTTTTT. Its protein product is CASSLAEGDEKLFF. This chain uses TRBV7-9 with TRBJ1-4; TRBD1 might be the D (6 bases). The CDR3 spans 14 residues. Germline-derived CDR1 and CDR2 are SEHNR and FQNEAQ (reference sequence). V was shortened by 0 bases and J by 6 bases, with 8 bases between the two germline ends. The complete variable domain, with remaining parts taken from reference TRBV7-9 and TRBJ1-4, reads DTGVSQNPRHKITKRGQNVTFRCDPISEHNRLYWYRQTLGQGPEFLTYFQNEAQLEKSRLLSDRFSAERPKGSFSTLEIQRTEQGDSAMYLCASSLAEGDEKLFFGSGTQLSVL.

A single count supports this clone. This rearrangement joins TRBV18 to TRBJ2-1, with a tentative D call TRBD1 (5 bases). Germline CDR1 reads KGHSH; CDR2 reads LQKENI. V was clipped by 3 bases and J by 2 bases, with 11 bases between them. This CDR3 is 15 amino acids long. The CDR3 reads CASSPPGQTYNEQFF. The CDR3 nucleotides are TGTGCCAGCTCACCCCCAGGACAAACCTACAATGAGCAGTTCTTC. The variable domain in full, completed from reference TRBV18 and TRBJ2-1, reads NAGVMQNPRHLVRRRGQEARLRCSPMKGHSHVYWYRQLPEEGLKFMVYLQKENIIDESGMPKERFSAEFPKEGPSILRIQQVVRGDSAAYFCASSPPGQTYNEQFFGPGTRLTVL.

This chain joins TRBV2 and TRBJ2-6; 8 positions agree with TRBD1. Germline lookup yields CDR1 SNHLY and CDR2 FYNNEI. Trimming took 9 bases from V and 0 from J; bases not matched to a gene: 13. This CDR3 is 18 amino acids long. In DNA, the CDR3 is TGTGCCAGTAGGGGGAGTGGGACAGGCATCTCTGGGGCCAACGTCCTGACTTTC. This translates into CASRGSGTGISGANVLTF.

The V gene is TRBV30, the J gene TRBJ2-2; D not certain. CDR1 GTSNPN and CDR2 SVGIG come from the germline V gene (reference sequence). Deletions cut 3 bases from V and 2 bases from J, with 16 bases between. The CDR3 consists of 16 residues. The CDR3 region is CAWSIISGLNTGELFF. CDR3 in DNA: TGTGCCTGGAGCATAATTTCTGGGCTTAACACCGGGGAGCTGTTTTTT.